This T cell receptor (beta chain) comes out of a study of blood T cell repertoires in COVID-19. Study-wide context: Sites in the United States, Italy and Spain provided acute and convalescent COVID-19 samples. Sources were T cells, B-cell-depleted T cells, or PBMCs; the material itself was cDNA or gDNA.

The germline V gene has CDR1 WNHNN and CDR2 SYGVQD (reference sequence). The V and J ends lost 6 bases and 6 bases, in that order; junction bases with no gene match: 9. The CDR3 has 16 residues. Sequencing was performed with immunoSEQ multiplex PCR; in TCRdb, only in-frame clones are kept and a portion is missing. The sample lists about 93,000 clones, around four fifths occurring once. The sequencing input was peripheral blood. This receptor was taken from a human donor in a cohort sampled during active COVID-19. V and J are TRBV10-1 and TRBJ2-3; 13 bases are shared with TRBD2. The CDR3 loop reads CASSGAELAGGDTQYF. CDR3 in DNA: TGCGCCAGCAGCGGAGCCGAACTAGCGGGAGGGGATACGCAGTATTTT.